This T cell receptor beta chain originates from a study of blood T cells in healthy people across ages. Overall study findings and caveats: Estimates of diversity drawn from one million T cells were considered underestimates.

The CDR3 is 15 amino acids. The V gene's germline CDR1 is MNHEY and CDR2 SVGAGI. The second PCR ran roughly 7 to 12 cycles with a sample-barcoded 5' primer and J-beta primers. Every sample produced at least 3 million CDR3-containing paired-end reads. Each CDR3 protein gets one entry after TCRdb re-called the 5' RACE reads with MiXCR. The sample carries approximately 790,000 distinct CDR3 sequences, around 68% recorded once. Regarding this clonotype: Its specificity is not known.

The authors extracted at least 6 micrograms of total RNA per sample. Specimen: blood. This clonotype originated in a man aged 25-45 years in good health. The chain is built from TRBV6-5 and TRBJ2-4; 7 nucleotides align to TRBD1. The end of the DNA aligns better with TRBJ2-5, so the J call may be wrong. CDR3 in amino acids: CASSYAGGPGETQYF. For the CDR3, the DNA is TGTGCCAGCAGTTACGCAGGGGGTCCGGGAGAGACCCAGTACTTC.